This T cell receptor beta chain was retrieved from a study of metastatic and nonmetastatic thyroid tumors. Overall study: Patients with malignant and benign thyroid disease provided blood and tumor or nodule tissue, whose repertoires were compared.

Every patient underwent thyroid surgery untreated. Methods used by the authors: It was from CDR3 differences across clinicopathological groups that a distant-metastasis classifier for papillary thyroid cancer was built. TCRdb reprocessed the PCR reads using MiXCR. For this entry, the V and J calls and clone size follow TCRdb and not the study's own pipeline. Here the sample spans roughly 71,000 clones, more than 15% being singletons. This clone was detected many times. V lost 1 base, J lost 0 bases, and 11 bases lay in between. The CDR3 is made up of 16 amino acids. The sequencing input was blood. The chain couples TRBV12-3 or TRBV12-4 to TRBJ2-3; D gene ambiguous. This receptor was obtained from a female donor with papillary thyroid cancer or a benign thyroid nodule (not recorded which). Some clones in this sample may be carry-over from other donors' samples. As DNA, the CDR3 is TGTGCCAGCAGTTTAGGCGGATATAGTAGCACAGATACGCAGTATTTT. Translated, it gives CASSLGGYSSTDTQYF.